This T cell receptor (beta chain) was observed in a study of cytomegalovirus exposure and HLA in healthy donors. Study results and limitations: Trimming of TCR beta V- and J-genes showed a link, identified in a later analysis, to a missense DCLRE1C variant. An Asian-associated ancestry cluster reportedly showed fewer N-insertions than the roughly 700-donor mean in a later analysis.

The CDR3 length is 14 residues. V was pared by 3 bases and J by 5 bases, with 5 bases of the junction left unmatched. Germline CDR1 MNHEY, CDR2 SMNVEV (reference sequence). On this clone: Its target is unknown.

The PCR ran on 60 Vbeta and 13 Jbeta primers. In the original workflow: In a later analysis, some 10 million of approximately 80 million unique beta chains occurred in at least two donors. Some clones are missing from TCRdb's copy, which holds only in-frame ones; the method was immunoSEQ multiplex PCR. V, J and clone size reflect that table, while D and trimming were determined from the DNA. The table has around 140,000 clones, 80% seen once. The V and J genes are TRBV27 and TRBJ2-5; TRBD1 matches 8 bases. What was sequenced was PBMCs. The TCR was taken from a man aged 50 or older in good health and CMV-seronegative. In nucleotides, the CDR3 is TGTGCCAGCAGTTTCCACGACAGGGGCGAGACCCAGTACTTC. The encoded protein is CASSFHDRGETQYF.